These 2 T cell receptor beta chains were all obtained from the same sample, sequenced in a study of CD8 T cells in ankylosing spondylitis. Study results and caveats: What seemed typical of ankylosing spondylitis blood was a TCR beta motif built from under 10 highly homologous variants.

TCRdb re-derived calls from the 5' RACE reads in MiXCR, one entry per CDR3 protein. The data contain approximately 550,000 distinct CDR3 sequences, roughly an eighth of them singletons. The antigens these receptors bind are not known. Sequenced material: blood, either unsorted or a sorted T cell fraction (not recorded which). The receptor source for this set is a male donor with ankylosing spondylitis.

This clonotype was counted a few times. V gene TRBV2 combines with J gene TRBJ1-2; no clear D. Trimming removed 4 bases at V and 7 bases at J, with 13 bases between. The CDR3 spans 13 residues. The germline CDR1 and CDR2 sequences are SNHLY and FYNNEI. The CDR3 sequence is CASSVKEGTGYTF. As DNA, the CDR3 is TGTGCCAGCAGTGTGAAGGAGGGAACTGGCTACACCTTC.

This clonotype was seen only a few times. DNA for the CDR3: TGTGCCAGTAGACAGGGAGGGTTGGGGACTGAAGCTTTCTTT. Its protein product is CASRQGGLGTEAFF. This rearrangement joins TRBV6-1 to TRBJ1-1; 7 nucleotides agree with TRBD1. Trimming removed 9 bases from V and 5 bases from J; junction bases left unmatched: 12. The CDR3 spans 14 residues. CDR1 and CDR2 from the germline V gene are MNHNS and SASEGT.